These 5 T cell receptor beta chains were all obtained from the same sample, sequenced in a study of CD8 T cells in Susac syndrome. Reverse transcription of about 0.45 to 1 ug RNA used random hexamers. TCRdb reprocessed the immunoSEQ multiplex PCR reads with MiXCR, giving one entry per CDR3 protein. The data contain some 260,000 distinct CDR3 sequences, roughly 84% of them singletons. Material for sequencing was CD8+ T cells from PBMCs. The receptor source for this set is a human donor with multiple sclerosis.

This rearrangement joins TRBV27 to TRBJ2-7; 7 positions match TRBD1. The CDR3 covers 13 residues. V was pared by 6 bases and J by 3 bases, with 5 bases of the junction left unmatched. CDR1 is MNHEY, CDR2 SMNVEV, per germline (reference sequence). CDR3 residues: CASRGQRLYEQYF. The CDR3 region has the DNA TGTGCCAGCAGGGGACAGAGACTCTACGAGCAGTACTTC.

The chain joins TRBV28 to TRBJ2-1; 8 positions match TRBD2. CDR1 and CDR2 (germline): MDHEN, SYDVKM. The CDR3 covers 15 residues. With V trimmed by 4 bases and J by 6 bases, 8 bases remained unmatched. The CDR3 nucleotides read TGTGCCAGCAGTTCCGGGGGGGAGAGGGGCAATGAGCAGTTCTTC. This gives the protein CASSSGGERGNEQFF.

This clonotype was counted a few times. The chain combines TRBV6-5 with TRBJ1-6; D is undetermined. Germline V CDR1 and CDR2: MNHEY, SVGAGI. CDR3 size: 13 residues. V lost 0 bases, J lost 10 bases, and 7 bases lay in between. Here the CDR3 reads CASSYSISSPLHF. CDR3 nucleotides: TGTGCCAGCAGTTACTCGATAAGCTCACCCCTCCACTTT.

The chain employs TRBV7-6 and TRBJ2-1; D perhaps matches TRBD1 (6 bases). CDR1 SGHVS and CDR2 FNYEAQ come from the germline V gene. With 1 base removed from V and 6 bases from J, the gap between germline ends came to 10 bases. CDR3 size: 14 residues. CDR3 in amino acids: CASSLVQGGNEQFF. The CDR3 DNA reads TGTGCCAGCAGCTTAGTACAGGGTGGCAATGAGCAGTTCTTC.

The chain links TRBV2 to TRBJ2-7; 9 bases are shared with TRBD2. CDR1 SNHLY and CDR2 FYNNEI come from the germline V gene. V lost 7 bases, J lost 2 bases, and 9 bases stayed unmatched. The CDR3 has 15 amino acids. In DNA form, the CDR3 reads TGTGCCAGCAAAGTCCGACTAGCGGATGCCTACGAGCAGTACTTC. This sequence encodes CASKVRLADAYEQYF.